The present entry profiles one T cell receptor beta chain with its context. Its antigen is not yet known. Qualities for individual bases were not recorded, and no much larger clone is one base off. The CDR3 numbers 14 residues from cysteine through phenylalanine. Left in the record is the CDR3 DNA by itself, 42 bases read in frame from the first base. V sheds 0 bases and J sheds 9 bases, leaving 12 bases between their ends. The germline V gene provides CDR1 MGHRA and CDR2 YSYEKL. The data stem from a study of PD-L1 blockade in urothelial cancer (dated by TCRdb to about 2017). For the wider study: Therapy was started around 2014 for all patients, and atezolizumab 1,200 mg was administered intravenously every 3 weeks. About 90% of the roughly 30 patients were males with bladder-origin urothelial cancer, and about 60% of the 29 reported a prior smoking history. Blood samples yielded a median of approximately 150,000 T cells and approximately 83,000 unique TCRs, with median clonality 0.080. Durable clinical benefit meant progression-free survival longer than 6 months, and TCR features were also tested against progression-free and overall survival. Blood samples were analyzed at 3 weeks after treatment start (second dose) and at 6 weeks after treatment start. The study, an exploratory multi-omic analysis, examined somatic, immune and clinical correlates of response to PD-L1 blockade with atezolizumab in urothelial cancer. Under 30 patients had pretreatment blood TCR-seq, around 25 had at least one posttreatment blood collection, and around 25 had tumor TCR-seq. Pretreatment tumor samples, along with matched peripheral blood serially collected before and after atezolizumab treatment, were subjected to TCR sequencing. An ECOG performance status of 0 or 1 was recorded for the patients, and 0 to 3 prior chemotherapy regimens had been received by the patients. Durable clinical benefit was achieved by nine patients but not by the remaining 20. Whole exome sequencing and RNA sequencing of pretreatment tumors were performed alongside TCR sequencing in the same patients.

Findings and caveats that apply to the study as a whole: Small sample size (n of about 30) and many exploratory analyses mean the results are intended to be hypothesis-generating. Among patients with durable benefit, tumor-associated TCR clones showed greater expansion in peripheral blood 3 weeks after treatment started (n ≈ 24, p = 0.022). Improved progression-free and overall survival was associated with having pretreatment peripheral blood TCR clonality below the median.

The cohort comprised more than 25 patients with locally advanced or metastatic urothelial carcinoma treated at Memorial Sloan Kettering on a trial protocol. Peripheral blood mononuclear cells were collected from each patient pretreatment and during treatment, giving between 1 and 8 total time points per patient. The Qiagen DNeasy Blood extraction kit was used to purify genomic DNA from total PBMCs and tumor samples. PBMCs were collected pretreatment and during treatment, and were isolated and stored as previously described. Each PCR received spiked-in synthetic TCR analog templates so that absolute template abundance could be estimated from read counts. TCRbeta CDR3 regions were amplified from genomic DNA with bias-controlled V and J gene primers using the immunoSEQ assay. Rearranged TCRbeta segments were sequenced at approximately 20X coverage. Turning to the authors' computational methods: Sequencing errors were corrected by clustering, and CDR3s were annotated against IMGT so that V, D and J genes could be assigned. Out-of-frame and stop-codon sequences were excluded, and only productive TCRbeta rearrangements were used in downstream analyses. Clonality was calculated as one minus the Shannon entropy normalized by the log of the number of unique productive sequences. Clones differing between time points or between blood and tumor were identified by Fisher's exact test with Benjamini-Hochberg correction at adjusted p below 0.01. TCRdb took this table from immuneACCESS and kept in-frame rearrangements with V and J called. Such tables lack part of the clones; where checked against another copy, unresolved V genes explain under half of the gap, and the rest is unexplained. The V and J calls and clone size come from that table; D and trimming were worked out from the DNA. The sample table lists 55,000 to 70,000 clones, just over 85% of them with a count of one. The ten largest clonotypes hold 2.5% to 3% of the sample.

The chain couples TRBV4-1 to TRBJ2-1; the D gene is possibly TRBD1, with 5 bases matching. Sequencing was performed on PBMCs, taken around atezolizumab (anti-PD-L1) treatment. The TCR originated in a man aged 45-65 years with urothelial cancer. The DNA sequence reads TGCGCCAGCAGCCAAGAGTTGAATCAGGGTGAGCAGTTCTTC. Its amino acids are CASSQELNQGEQFF.